These 4 T cell receptor beta chains originate from one sample sequenced in a study of OX40 agonist ivuxolimab in advanced cancers. The table came from immunoSEQ multiplex PCR; TCRdb's copy has only in-frame clones and leaves some out. This table has about 60,000 clones, less than 90% appearing once. The material was CD4+ or CD8+ T cells sorted from blood, obtained in a trial of the OX40 agonist ivuxolimab. All receptors derive from an adult with an advanced solid tumor such as melanoma, head and neck, liver or kidney cancer.

The chain couples TRBV7-8 to TRBJ1-1; no firm D call. CDR3 length: 15 amino acids. Trimming took 1 base from V and 1 from J, leaving 10 bases between them. CDR1 and CDR2 from the germline V gene are SGHVS and FQNEAQ. The CDR3 nucleotides are TGTGCCAGCAGCTTAGTACGGGTGGGGAACACTGAAGCTTTCTTT. It is translated as CASSLVRVGNTEAFF.

This clone came up once. V gene TRBV6-5 combines with J gene TRBJ2-2, with TRBD1 matching over 7 bases. This CDR3 spans 14 amino acids. The germline gives CDR1 MNHEY, CDR2 SVGAGI. After removal of 7 bases from V and 0 bases from J, the junction contained 2 bases not matched to a gene. CDR3 protein: CASKGQTNTGELFF. As DNA, the CDR3 is TGTGCCAGCAAGGGACAGACGAACACCGGGGAGCTGTTTTTT.

The J gene is TRBJ1-6, the V gene TRBV28, with a weak D call TRBD1 (5 bases). There are 15 residues in the CDR3. Germline V gives CDR1 MDHEN, CDR2 SYDVKM. Trimming cost V 7 bases and J 6 bases, with 16 bases left between them. The CDR3 is CASNSGGDGNSPLHF. The CDR3 DNA follows: TGTGCCAGCAACTCTGGGGGGGACGGTAATTCACCCCTCCACTTT.

This clone was counted a single time. The J gene is TRBJ2-3, the V gene TRBV9; 8 bases map to TRBD1. From germline, CDR1 is SGDLS and CDR2 YYNGEE. Trimming at V came to 0 bases and at J to 7 bases, leaving 13 bases not matched to a gene. CDR3 length equals 17 residues. The CDR3 sequence is CASSVGEDRDPKNTQYF. Written as DNA, the CDR3 is TGTGCCAGCAGCGTAGGCGAGGACAGGGATCCGAAAAATACGCAGTATTTT. Supplemented by reference TRBV9 and TRBJ2-3, the full variable domain reads DSGVTQTPKHLITATGQRVTLRCSPRSGDLSVYWYQQSLDQGLQFLIQYYNGEERAKGNILERFSAQQFPDLHSELNLSSLELGDSALYFCASSVGEDRDPKNTQYFGPGTRLTVL.